This TCR beta chain originates from a study of OX40 agonist ivuxolimab in advanced cancers. Overall study context: Those treated in dose escalation had hepatocellular carcinoma, melanoma, renal cell cancer or head and neck cancer.

Method: immunoSEQ multiplex PCR; TCRdb's copy keeps in-frame clones and lacks some. This table holds 20,000 to 30,000 clones, 83% found once. Germline V CDR1 and CDR2: LGHNA, YNFKEQ. The CDR3 covers 14 residues. V was shortened by 1 base and J by 4 bases, with 11 bases between the two germline ends. The study, taken as a whole, reports: On average, CD8+ T cells showed a greater number of expanded clones than CD4+. Expanded peripheral T cells had an undetermined antigen specificity.

This clone has only one observation. Its antigen is not identified. Individuals having autoimmune disease history or systemic immunosuppression were not enrolled. The sample in question was CD4+ or CD8+ T cells sorted from blood, obtained in a trial of the OX40 agonist ivuxolimab. The chain couples TRBV4-2 to TRBJ2-7; D possibly corresponds to TRBD2 (6 bases). The TCR was taken from an adult with an advanced solid tumor such as melanoma, head and neck, liver or kidney cancer. CDR3 amino acids: CASSQARGLYEQYF. CDR3 in DNA: TGTGCCAGCAGCCAAGCGCGGGGATTGTACGAGCAGTACTTC.